Shown below are 29 T cell receptor beta chains from a single sample sequenced in a study of metastatic and nonmetastatic thyroid tumors. MiXCR reprocessed the PCR reads for TCRdb. This table holds more than 6,000 clones, about 33% found once. Patients had received no treatment of any kind before thyroid surgery. The sequenced sample consisted of adjacent normal tissue. The receptors stem from a male donor with papillary thyroid cancer or a benign thyroid nodule (not recorded which). Some clones in this sample may be carry-over from other donors' samples.

The CDR3 is CASSLDRGSTDTQYF. The CDR3 region has the DNA TGCGCCAGCAGCTTGGACAGGGGAAGCACAGATACGCAGTATTTT. The chain couples TRBV5-1 to TRBJ2-3, with TRBD1 matching over 7 bases. CDR3 size: 15 residues. With 0 bases clipped from V and 0 bases from J, the junction kept 1 base outside the gene matches. CDR1 is SGHRS, CDR2 YFSETQ, per germline.

This clone ranks as medium-sized. This sequence joins TRBV30 and TRBJ1-6, with D tentatively TRBD1 (5 bases). CDR3 length equals 17 residues. Looked up from germline, CDR1 is GTSNPN and CDR2 is SVGIG (reference sequence). The V end was cut by 1 base, the J end by 7 bases, with 20 bases between. CDR3 in DNA: TGTGCCTGGAGTGCTGGACCGGGTCGAGGGGCCAATTCACCCCTCCACTTT. Protein: CAWSAGPGRGANSPLHF. Full variable domain (rest looked up from reference TRBV30 and TRBJ1-6): SQTIHQWPATLVQPVGSPLSLECTVEGTSNPNLYWYRQAAGRGLQLLFYSVGIGQISSEVPQNLSASRPQDRQFILSSKKLLLSDSGFYLCAWSAGPGRGANSPLHFGNGTRLTVT.

The chain recombines TRBV11-2 with TRBJ2-3, with TRBD2 matching 15 bases. The CDR3 has 16 residues. V was pared by 5 bases and J by 1 base, with 1 base of the junction left unmatched. The germline V gene encodes CDR1 SGHAT and CDR2 FQNNGV. CDR3 amino acids: CASSRTSGGGTDTQYF. The CDR3, as DNA: TGTGCCAGCAGCAGGACTAGCGGGGGGGGCACAGATACGCAGTATTTT.

This clone was counted between two and nine times. CDR3 amino acids: CASVPPVTNYEQYF. CDR3 nucleotides: TGTGCCAGCGTCCCGCCGGTTACGAACTACGAGCAGTACTTC. The chain is built from TRBV2 and TRBJ2-7; D not resolved. Trimming left V 8 bases short and J 3 bases short, with 17 bases between. The CDR3 loop spans 14 amino acids. In germline, CDR1 is SNHLY, CDR2 FYNNEI.

The rearrangement links TRBV5-1 to TRBJ1-2; 7 bases are a match to TRBD1. The V segment lost 4 bases and the J segment 4 bases; nucleotides outside the gene matches: 7. There are 14 residues in the CDR3. Looked up from germline, CDR1 is SGHRS and CDR2 is YFSETQ. The CDR3 DNA reads TGCGCCAGCAGCCCCGGGACAGTGGTCTATGGCTACACCTTC. The encoded protein is CASSPGTVVYGYTF.

This clone was observed a few times. CDR3 in amino acids: CATSESSGLYSNQPQHF. In DNA form, the CDR3 reads TGTGCCACCAGTGAATCCTCGGGCCTGTATAGCAATCAGCCCCAGCATTTT. The chain couples TRBV24-1 to TRBJ1-5; no firm D call. CDR3 length: 17 amino acids. Germline V gene lookup returns CDR1 KGHDR and CDR2 SFDVKD. The ends were cut back, 4 bases at V and 0 bases at J, with 15 bases in the middle.

The V gene is TRBV20-1, the J gene TRBJ2-4; 11 nucleotides agree with TRBD2. The CDR3 loop spans 15 amino acids. Unmatched junction bases numbered 4, after V lost 0 bases and J lost 6 bases. Germline V gene lookup returns CDR1 DFQATT and CDR2 SNEGSKA (reference sequence). The CDR3 nucleotides are TGCAGTGCTAGAGACACTAGCGGGAGCGGAAACATTCAGTACTTC. It specifies CSARDTSGSGNIQYF.

V is TRBV6-4 and J is TRBJ2-1; 9 bases match TRBD2. This CDR3 comprises 16 residues. CDR1 is MRHNA and CDR2 is SNTAGT in the germline V gene. Trimming took 5 bases from V and 3 from J; bases not matched to a gene: 8. CDR3 loop: CASSKEAGGFYNEQFF. In nucleotides, the CDR3 is TGTGCCAGCAGTAAGGAGGCGGGGGGGTTCTACAATGAGCAGTTCTTC.

This clone ranks as medium-sized. The chain carries TRBV9 and TRBJ2-5; D remains unclear. The CDR3 has 14 residues. V lost 2 bases and J lost 5, with 13 bases in between. Germline V lookup: CDR1 SGDLS, CDR2 YYNGEE. As DNA, the CDR3 is TGTGCCAGCAGCGTCGACGTCGGCGTGGAGACCCAGTACTTC. It yields the protein CASSVDVGVETQYF.

The chain has TRBV7-2 and TRBJ2-7, with D hard to call. CDR1 SGHTA and CDR2 FQGNSA come from the germline V gene. The CDR3 is 13 residues long. V gave up 1 base and J gave up 2 bases, with 6 bases separating them. The CDR3 nucleotides are TGTGCCAGCAGCTTAGACAGCGCCTACGAGCAGTACTTC. It is translated as CASSLDSAYEQYF.

The chain couples TRBV13 to TRBJ1-4; 9 bases are shared with TRBD1. V dropped 7 bases and J dropped 5; count of bases not matched to a gene: 8. The germline V gene has CDR1 PRHDT and CDR2 FYEKMQ (reference sequence). The CDR3 length is 15 residues. This CDR3 is CASTGGTGPNEKLFF. In DNA form, the CDR3 reads TGTGCCAGCACCGGGGGGACAGGGCCCAATGAAAAACTGTTTTTT.

Only one count was recorded for this clone. The gene calls are TRBV20-1 and TRBJ2-7; 11 bases are a match to TRBD1. V lost 2 bases and J lost 2; bases outside the gene matches: 2. The CDR3 runs to 14 residues. Germline V gene sequence: CDR1 DFQATT, CDR2 SNEGSKA (reference sequence). The CDR3 reads CSARQGQGAYEQYF. CDR3 DNA sequence: TGCAGTGCTAGACAGGGACAGGGGGCCTACGAGCAGTACTTC.

This clone was observed a handful of times. The genes are TRBV3-1 and TRBJ1-1; no firm D call. V was clipped by 4 bases and J by 1 base, with 7 bases between them. The CDR3 runs 13 residues. Looked up from germline, CDR1 is LGHDT and CDR2 is YNNKEL (reference sequence). The CDR3 region is CASSPEENTEAFF. As DNA, the CDR3 is TGTGCCAGCAGCCCCGAAGAGAACACTGAAGCTTTCTTT.

The chain has TRBV7-9 and TRBJ1-2; a possible D gene is TRBD1 (5 bases). Between the trimmed V and J ends, which lost 3 bases and 2 bases, there was a span of 10 bases. This CDR3 has 14 amino acids. The germline gives CDR1 SEHNR, CDR2 FQNEAQ (reference sequence). In DNA form, the CDR3 reads TGTGCCAGCAGCTTCCCGGGACTGAACTATGGCTACACCTTC. As protein: CASSFPGLNYGYTF.

This clone was counted many times. This sequence joins TRBV19 and TRBJ2-7, with TRBD2 identical over 15 bases. Germline CDR1 reads LNHDA; CDR2 reads SQIVND (reference sequence). The CDR3 extends over 15 amino acids. V dropped 4 bases and J dropped 4; count of bases not matched to a gene: 2. In DNA form, the CDR3 reads TGTGCCAGTAGTAGGGGACTAGCGGGAGGATACGAGCAGTACTTC. It codes for CASSRGLAGGYEQYF.

This clone has a handful of counts. The V call is TRBV28, the J call TRBJ2-1, with a possible D match to TRBD2 (6 bases). V lost 8 bases, J lost 4 bases, and 21 bases lay in between. This CDR3 is 16 amino acids long. The germline CDR1 and CDR2 sequences are MDHEN and SYDVKM. The CDR3 coding sequence is TGTGCCAGCTTCCCTCTACAGCGGGTCCCTTACAATGAGCAGTTCTTC. Translating gives CASFPLQRVPYNEQFF. Drawing the rest from reference TRBV28 and TRBJ2-1, the complete variable domain is DVKVTQSSRYLVKRTGEKVFLECVQDMDHENMFWYRQDPGLGLRLIYFSYDVKMKEKGDIPEGYSVSREKKERFSLILESASTNQTSMYLCASFPLQRVPYNEQFFGPGTRLTVL.

V usage is TRBV7-8 and J usage is TRBJ1-4; perhaps TRBD1 as D (5 bases). The CDR3 loop spans 13 amino acids. The V and J ends lost 3 bases and 4 bases respectively, with 6 bases between them. Germline lookup yields CDR1 SGHVS and CDR2 FQNEAQ. The CDR3: CASSLDNNEKLFF. The CDR3 DNA is TGTGCCAGCAGCTTGGACAATAATGAAAAACTGTTTTTT.

The chain is built from TRBV3-1 and TRBJ2-2, with 8 bases matching TRBD2. V lost 4 bases, J lost 4 bases, and 5 bases stayed unmatched. CDR1 and CDR2 (germline): LGHDT, YNNKEL (reference sequence). The CDR3 is 15 residues long. DNA of the CDR3: TGTGCCAGCAGCCCACGGACTAGCCTCACCGGGGAGCTGTTTTTT. It encodes CASSPRTSLTGELFF.

This clone was counted between two and nine times. The chain is built from TRBV12-3 or TRBV12-4 and TRBJ2-1, with 14 bases matching TRBD2. CDR3 length equals 12 residues. Trimming cost V 6 bases and J 12 bases; bases outside gene matches: 1. The CDR3: CASRGLAGGQFF. The CDR3 DNA is TGTGCCAGCAGAGGACTAGCGGGGGGGCAGTTCTTC.

This clone was counted at least ten times. The V and J genes are TRBV12-3 or TRBV12-4 and TRBJ2-7; possibly TRBD1 or TRBD2 for D (5 bases each). The CDR3 totals 12 residues. Trimming stripped 6 bases from V and 3 bases from J, with 9 bases between. CDR3: CASRGDFYEQYF. For the CDR3, the DNA is TGTGCCAGCAGGGGGGATTTCTACGAGCAGTACTTC.

The sample holds a few counts of this clone. This rearrangement joins TRBV28 to TRBJ2-3; 15 bases agree with TRBD2. Germline CDR1 reads MDHEN; CDR2 reads SYDVKM. V lost 6 bases, J lost 2 bases, and 6 bases stayed unmatched. This CDR3 is 17 amino acids long. CDR3 in DNA: TGTGCCAGCAGGCACGGACTAGCGGGAGGGATCACAGATACGCAGTATTTT. It encodes CASRHGLAGGITDTQYF.

Comment on this clone: Without the conserved terminal phenylalanine or tryptophan, this CDR3 likely stems from a read error. This sequence joins TRBV20-1 and TRBJ2-7; 11 bases are shared with TRBD1. V shed 5 bases, J shed 4 bases, and the junction held 10 bases outside the gene matches. The CDR3 length is 15 residues. CDR1 and CDR2 (germline): DFQATT, SNEGSKA (reference sequence). CDR3 DNA: TGCAGTGCTGAATCCCGGGACAGGGGGAAGTACGAGCAGTACCTC. Amino acids: CSAESRDRGKYEQYL.

This clone showed up just a few times. Likely a read error: the CDR3 ends without its conserved phenylalanine or tryptophan. Because the CDR3's place on the DNA is in doubt, the DNA is left out and the CDR3 is given as listed by TCRdb. The chain is built from TRBV6-1 and TRBJ2-7; the DNA was not compared with TRBD1, the D call given in the table. CDR1 and CDR2 from the germline V gene are MNHNS and SASEGT. The CDR3 length equals 15 residues, ends included. CDR3 amino acids: CASTGAWGCTYEQHS.

The V gene is TRBV20-1, the J gene TRBJ1-2, with 10 bases fitting TRBD1. Germline V gene data show CDR1 as DFQATT and CDR2 as SNEGSKA (reference sequence). The CDR3 spans 16 residues. V lost 3 bases, J lost 1 base, and 8 bases stayed unmatched. This CDR3 is CSARLGQGVRNYGYTF. DNA of the CDR3: TGCAGTGCTAGGCTAGGACAGGGGGTGCGTAACTATGGCTACACCTTC.

J is TRBJ2-5 and V is TRBV20-1; the match to TRBD2 covers 12 bases. J gave up 1 base and V 3 bases, and 3 bases lay outside the gene matches. The CDR3 runs to 15 residues. Germline assignment: CDR1 DFQATT and CDR2 SNEGSKA (reference sequence). The CDR3 here is CSASPTSGSQETQYF. The DNA of the CDR3 is TGCAGTGCTAGCCCGACTAGCGGGAGCCAAGAGACCCAGTACTTC.

There are a few counts of this clone. The chain employs TRBV19 and TRBJ1-6; 9 bases match TRBD1. CDR3 length equals 14 residues. Germline CDR1 reads LNHDA; CDR2 reads SQIVND (reference sequence). After removal of 10 bases from V and 9 bases from J, the junction contained 10 bases not matched to a gene. The CDR3 nucleotides are TGTGCCACCAAGACAGGGGGAATAAGTTCACCCCTCCACTTT. Its translation is CATKTGGISSPLHF. The full variable domain, in which reference TRBV19 and TRBJ1-6 provide the parts outside the CDR3, is DGGITQSPKYLFRKEGQNVTLSCEQNLNHDAMYWYRQDPGQGLRLIYYSQIVNDFQKGDIAEGYSVSREKKESFPLTVTSAQKNPTAFYLCATKTGGISSPLHFGNGTRLTVT.

This clone was recorded only once. The chain employs TRBV11-3 and TRBJ2-7, with TRBD2 identical over 7 bases. This CDR3 contains 16 residues. In germline, CDR1 is SGHNT, CDR2 YENEEA. V was pared by 5 bases and J by 2 bases, with 12 bases of the junction left unmatched. The CDR3 protein is CASSPRGQRDAYEQYF. The CDR3 bases are TGTGCCAGCAGCCCCCGCGGGCAGCGGGACGCCTACGAGCAGTACTTC.

This chain joins TRBV20-1 and TRBJ2-3; 7 nucleotides line up with TRBD2. This CDR3 spans 14 amino acids. Germline values: CDR1 DFQATT, CDR2 SNEGSKA (reference sequence). The junction had 5 bases not matched to a gene; V was cut back by 5 bases and J by 0 bases. CDR3 amino acids: CSAFSGHSTDTQYF. The CDR3 region has the DNA TGCAGTGCTTTTAGCGGGCATAGCACAGATACGCAGTATTTT.

This clone occurred a few times. The genes are TRBV10-3 and TRBJ1-1, with 9 bases aligning to TRBD1. The CDR3 has 11 residues. The junction had 3 bases not matched to a gene; V was cut back by 6 bases and J by 10 bases. Germline V gene sequence: CDR1 ENHRY, CDR2 SYGVKD. CDR3 sequence: CAISADRGAFF. DNA of the CDR3: TGTGCCATCAGCGCGGACAGGGGAGCTTTCTTT.